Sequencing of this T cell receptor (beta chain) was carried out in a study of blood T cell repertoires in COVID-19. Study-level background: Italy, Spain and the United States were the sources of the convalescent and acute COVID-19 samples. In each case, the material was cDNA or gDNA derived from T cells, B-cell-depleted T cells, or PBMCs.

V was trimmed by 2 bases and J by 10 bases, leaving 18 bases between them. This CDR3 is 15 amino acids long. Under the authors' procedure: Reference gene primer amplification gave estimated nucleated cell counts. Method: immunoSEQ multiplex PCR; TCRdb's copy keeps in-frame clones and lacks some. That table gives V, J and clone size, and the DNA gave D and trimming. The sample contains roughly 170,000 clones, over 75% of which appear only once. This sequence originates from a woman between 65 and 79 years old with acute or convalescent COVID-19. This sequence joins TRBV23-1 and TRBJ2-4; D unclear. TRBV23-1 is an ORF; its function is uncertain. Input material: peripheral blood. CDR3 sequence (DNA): TGCGCCAGCAGTCAACCATATCCCACGCCACGGATTCAGTACTTC. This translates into CASSQPYPTPRIQYF.